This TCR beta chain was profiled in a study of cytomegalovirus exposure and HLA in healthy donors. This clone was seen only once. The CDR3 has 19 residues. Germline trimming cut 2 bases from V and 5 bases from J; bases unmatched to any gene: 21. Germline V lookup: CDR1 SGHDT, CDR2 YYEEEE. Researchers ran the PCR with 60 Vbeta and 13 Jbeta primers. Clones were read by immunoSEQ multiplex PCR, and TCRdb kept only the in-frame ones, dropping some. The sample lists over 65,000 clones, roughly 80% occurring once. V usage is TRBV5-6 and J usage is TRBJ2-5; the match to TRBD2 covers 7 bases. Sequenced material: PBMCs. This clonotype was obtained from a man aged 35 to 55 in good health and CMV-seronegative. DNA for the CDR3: TGTGCCAGCAGCTTACTCCGATACGGACTAGTGGTCTCGAGCGAGACCCAGTACTTC. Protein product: CASSLLRYGLVVSSETQYF.